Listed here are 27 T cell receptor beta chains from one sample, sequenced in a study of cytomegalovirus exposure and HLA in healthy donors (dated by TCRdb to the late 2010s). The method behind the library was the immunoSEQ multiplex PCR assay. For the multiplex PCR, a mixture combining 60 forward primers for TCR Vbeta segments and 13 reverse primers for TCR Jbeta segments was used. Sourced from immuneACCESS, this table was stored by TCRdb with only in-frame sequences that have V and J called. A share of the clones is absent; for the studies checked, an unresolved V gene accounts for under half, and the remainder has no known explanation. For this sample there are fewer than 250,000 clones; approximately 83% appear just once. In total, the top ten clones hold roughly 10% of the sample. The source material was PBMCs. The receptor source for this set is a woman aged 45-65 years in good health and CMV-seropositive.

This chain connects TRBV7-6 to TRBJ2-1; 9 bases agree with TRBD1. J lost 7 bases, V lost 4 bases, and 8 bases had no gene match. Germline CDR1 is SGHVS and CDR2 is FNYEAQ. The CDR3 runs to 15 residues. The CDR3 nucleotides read TGTGCCAGCAGCTACCCCGGGACAGGGCGGAATGAGCAGTTCTTC. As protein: CASSYPGTGRNEQFF. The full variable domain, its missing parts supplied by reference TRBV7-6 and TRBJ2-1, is GAGVSQSPRYKVTKRGQDVALRCDPISGHVSLYWYRQALGQGPEFLTYFNYEAQQDKSGLPNDRFSAERPEGSISTLTIQRTEQRDSAMYRCASSYPGTGRNEQFFGPGTRLTVL.

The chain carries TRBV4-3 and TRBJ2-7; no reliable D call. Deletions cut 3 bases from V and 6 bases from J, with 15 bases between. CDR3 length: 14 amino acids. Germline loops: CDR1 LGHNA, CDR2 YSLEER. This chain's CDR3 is CASSHSWPIAEQYF. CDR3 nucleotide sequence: TGCGCCAGCAGCCACTCCTGGCCGATAGCCGAGCAGTACTTC.

CDR3 region: CASSLGLAGLQETQYF. The CDR3 nucleotides read TGCGCCAGCAGCCTCGGACTAGCGGGGTTACAAGAGACCCAGTACTTC. This sequence joins TRBV4-1 and TRBJ2-5; 12 nucleotides match TRBD2. The CDR3 has 16 amino acids. Germline assignment: CDR1 MGHRA and CDR2 YSYEKL. The junction had 5 bases not matched to a gene; V was cut back by 4 bases and J by 2 bases.

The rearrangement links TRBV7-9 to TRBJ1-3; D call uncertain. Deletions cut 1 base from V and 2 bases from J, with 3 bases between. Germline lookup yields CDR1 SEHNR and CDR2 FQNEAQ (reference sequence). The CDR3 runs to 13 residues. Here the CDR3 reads CASSLGAGNTIYF. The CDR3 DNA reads TGTGCCAGCAGCTTAGGAGCTGGAAACACCATATATTTT.

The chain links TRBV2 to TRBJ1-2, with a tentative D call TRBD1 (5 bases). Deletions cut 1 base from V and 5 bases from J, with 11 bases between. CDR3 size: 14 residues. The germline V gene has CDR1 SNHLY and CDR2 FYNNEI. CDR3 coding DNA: TGTGCCAGCAGTGAAGTTAGACAGTCATATGGCTACACCTTC. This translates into CASSEVRQSYGYTF.

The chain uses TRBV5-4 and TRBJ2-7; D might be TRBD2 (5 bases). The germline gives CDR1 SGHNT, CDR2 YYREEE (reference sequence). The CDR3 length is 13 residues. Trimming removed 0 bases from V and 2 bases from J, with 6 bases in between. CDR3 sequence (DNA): TGTGCCAGCAGCTTGGGCGGGCCCTACGAGCAGTACTTC. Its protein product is CASSLGGPYEQYF.

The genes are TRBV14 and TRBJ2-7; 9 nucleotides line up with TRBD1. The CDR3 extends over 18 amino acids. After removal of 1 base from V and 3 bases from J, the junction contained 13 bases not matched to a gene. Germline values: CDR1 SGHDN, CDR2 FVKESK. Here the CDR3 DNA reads TGTGCCAGCAGCCAAGGCCGCTCCGGGACAGGGTTTTTCTACGAGCAGTACTTC. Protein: CASSQGRSGTGFFYEQYF.

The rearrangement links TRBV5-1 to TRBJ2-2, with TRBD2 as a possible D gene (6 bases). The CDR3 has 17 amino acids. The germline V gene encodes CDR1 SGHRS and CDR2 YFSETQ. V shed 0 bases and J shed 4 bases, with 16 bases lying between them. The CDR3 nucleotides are TGCGCCAGCAGCTTGGCCAACGGGGGAAGGGGCACCGGGGAGCTGTTTTTT. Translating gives CASSLANGGRGTGELFF.

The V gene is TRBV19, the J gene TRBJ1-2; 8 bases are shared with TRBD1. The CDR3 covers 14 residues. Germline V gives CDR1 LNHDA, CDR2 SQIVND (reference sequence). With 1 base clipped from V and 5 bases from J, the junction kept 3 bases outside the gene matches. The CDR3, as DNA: TGTGCCAGTAGTATAGGACAGGGGACATATGGCTACACCTTC. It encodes CASSIGQGTYGYTF.

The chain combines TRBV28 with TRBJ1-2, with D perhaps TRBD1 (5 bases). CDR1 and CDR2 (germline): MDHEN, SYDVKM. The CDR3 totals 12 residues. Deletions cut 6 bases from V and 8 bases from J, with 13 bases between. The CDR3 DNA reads TGTGCCAGCAGCGAGACAGACAACGGCTACACCTTC. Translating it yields CASSETDNGYTF.

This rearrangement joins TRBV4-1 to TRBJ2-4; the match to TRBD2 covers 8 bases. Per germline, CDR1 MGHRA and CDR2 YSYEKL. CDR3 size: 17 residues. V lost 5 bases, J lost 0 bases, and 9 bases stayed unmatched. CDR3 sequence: CASSSPGGEIAKNIQYF. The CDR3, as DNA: TGCGCCAGCAGCTCACCCGGGGGGGAGATAGCCAAAAACATTCAGTACTTC.

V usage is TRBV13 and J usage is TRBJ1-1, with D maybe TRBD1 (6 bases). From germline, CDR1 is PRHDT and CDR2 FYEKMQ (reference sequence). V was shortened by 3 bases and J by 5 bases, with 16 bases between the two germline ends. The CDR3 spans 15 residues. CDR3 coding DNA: TGTGCCAGCAGCTTCGGCGGCAGGGGTGGAACTGAAGCTTTCTTT. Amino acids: CASSFGGRGGTEAFF.

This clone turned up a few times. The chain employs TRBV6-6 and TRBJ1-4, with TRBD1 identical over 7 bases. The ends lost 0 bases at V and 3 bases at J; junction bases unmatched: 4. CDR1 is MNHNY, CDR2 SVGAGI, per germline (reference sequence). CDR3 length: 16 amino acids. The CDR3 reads CASSYSQGVANEKLFF. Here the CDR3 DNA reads TGTGCCAGCAGTTACTCTCAGGGGGTAGCTAATGAAAAACTGTTTTTT.

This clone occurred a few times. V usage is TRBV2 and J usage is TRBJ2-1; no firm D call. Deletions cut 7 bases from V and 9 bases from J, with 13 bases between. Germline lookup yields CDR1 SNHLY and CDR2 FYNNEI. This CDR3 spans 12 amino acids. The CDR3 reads CASITPAFEQFF. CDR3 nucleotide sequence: TGTGCCAGCATCACCCCAGCGTTTGAGCAGTTCTTC.

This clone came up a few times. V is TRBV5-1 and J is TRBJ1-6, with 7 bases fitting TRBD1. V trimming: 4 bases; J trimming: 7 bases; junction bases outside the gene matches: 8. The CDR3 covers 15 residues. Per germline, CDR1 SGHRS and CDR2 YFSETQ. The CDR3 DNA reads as TGCGCCAGCAGCCTCGAGACAGGGACCAATTCACCCCTCCACTTT. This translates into CASSLETGTNSPLHF.

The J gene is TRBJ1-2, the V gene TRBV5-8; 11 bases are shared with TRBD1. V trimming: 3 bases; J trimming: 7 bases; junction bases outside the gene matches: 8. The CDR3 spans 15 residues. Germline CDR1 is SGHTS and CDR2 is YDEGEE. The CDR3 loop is CASSSGTGGLIGYTF. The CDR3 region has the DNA TGTGCCAGCAGCTCAGGGACAGGGGGATTAATTGGCTACACCTTC. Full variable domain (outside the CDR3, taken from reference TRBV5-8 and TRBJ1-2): EAGVTQSPTHLIKTRGQQATLRCSPISGHTSVYWYQQALGLGLQFLLWYDEGEERNRGNFPPRFSGRQFPNYSSELNVNALELEDSALYLCASSSGTGGLIGYTFGSGTRLTVV.

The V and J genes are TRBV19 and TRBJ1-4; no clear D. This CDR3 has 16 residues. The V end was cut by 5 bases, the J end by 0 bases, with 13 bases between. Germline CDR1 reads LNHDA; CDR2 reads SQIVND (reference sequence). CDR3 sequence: CASSGLRAATNEKLFF. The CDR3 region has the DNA TGTGCCAGTAGTGGGCTACGTGCCGCAACTAATGAAAAACTGTTTTTT. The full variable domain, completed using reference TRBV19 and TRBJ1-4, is DGGITQSPKYLFRKEGQNVTLSCEQNLNHDAMYWYRQDPGQGLRLIYYSQIVNDFQKGDIAEGYSVSREKKESFPLTVTSAQKNPTAFYLCASSGLRAATNEKLFFGSGTQLSVL.

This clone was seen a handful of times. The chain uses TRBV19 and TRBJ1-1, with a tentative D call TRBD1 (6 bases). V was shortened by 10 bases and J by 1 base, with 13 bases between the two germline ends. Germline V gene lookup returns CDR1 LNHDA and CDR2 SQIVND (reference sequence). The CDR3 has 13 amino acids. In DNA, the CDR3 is TGTGCCACAAACCAGGGGCAGAACACTGAAGCTTTCTTT. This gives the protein CATNQGQNTEAFF.

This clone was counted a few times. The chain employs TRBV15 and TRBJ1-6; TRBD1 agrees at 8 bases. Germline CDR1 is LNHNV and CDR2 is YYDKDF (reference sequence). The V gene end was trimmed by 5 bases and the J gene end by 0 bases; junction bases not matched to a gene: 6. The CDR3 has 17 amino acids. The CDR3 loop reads CATSSGTGGSYNSPLHF. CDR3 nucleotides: TGTGCCACCAGCTCCGGAACAGGGGGCTCCTATAATTCACCCCTCCACTTT.

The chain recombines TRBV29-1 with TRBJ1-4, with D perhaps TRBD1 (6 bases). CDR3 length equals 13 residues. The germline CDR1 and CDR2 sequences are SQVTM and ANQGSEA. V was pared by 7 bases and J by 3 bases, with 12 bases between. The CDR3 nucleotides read TGCAGCGCAGAAGGACAGTCTAATGAAAAACTGTTTTTT. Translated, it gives CSAEGQSNEKLFF.

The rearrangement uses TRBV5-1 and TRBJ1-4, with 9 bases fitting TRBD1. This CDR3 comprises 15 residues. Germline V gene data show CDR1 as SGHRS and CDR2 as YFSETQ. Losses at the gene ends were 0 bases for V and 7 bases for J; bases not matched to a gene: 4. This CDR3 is CASSLGTGGTEKLFF. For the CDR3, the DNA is TGCGCCAGCAGCTTGGGCACAGGGGGCACTGAAAAACTGTTTTTT.

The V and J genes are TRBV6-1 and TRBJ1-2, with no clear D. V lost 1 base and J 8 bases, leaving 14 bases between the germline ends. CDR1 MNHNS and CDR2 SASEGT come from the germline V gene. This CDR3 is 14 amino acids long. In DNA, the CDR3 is TGTGCCAGCAGTGAAGGGGCCTCCCGCGTAGGCTACACCTTC. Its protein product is CASSEGASRVGYTF.

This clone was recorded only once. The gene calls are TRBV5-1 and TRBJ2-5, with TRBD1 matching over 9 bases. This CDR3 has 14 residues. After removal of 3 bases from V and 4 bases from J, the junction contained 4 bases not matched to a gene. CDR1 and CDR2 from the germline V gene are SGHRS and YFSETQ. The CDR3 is CASSYQTGGETQYF. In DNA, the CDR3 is TGCGCCAGCAGCTATCAGACAGGGGGAGAGACCCAGTACTTC.

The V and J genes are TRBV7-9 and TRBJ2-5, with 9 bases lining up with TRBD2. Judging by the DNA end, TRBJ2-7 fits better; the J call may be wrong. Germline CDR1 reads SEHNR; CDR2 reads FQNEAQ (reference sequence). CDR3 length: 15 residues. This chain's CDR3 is CASSSTGLALYEQYF. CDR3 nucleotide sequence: TGTGCCAGCAGCTCGACGGGACTAGCTTTGTACGAGCAGTACTTC.

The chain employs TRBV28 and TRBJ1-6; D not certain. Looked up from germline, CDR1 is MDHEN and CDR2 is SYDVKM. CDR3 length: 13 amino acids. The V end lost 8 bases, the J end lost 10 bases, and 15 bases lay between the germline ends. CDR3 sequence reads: CASDSRQNSPLHF. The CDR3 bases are TGTGCCAGCGACTCGAGGCAGAACTCACCCCTCCACTTT.

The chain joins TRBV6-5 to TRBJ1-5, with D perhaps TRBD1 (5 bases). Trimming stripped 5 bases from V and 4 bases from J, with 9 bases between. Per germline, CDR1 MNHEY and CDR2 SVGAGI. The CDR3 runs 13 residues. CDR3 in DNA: TGTGCCAGCAGTGTGGAGGGGAATCAGCCCCAGCATTTT. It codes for CASSVEGNQPQHF.

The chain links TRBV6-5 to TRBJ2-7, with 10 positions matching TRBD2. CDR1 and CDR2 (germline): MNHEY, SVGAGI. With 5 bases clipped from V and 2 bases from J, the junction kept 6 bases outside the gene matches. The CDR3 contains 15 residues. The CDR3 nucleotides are TGTGCCAGCAGTCCTAGCGGGGGTAGGACCTACGAGCAGTACTTC. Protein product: CASSPSGGRTYEQYF.